The sequence of this TCR beta chain was determined in a study of blood T cell repertoires in COVID-19. Profiling relied on immunoSEQ multiplex PCR, and the TCRdb table lists in-frame clones only, not all of them. The repertoire holds about 120,000 clones, with around 86% as singletons. Germline V CDR1 and CDR2: KGHDR, SFDVKD. The CDR3 has 15 residues. Trimming removed 5 bases from V and 5 bases from J, with 14 bases in between. The TCR sequence derives from a woman between 65 and 79 years old with acute or convalescent COVID-19. The chain has TRBV24-1 and TRBJ2-2; D is possibly TRBD2 (6 bases). The material sequenced was peripheral blood. CDR3 in DNA: TGTGCCACCAGTGTAAGGAAGGGAGGTACCGGGGAGCTGTTTTTT. It is translated as CATSVRKGGTGELFF.